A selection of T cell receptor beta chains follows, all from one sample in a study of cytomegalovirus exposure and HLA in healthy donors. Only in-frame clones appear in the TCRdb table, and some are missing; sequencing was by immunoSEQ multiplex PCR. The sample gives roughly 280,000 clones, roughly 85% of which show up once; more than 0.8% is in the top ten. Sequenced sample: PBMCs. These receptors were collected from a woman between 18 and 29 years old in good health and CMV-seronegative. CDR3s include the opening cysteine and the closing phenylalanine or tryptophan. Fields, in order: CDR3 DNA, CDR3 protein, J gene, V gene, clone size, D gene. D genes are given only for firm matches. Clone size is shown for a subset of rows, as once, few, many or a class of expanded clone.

TGTGCCAGCAGTGACCCGCTAGCGGGACAAATTGGGAGGTACGAGCAGTACTTC,CASSDPLAGQIGRYEQYF,TRBJ2-7,TRBV27,.,TRBD2
TGCAGCGTAGGAGAGCAGCCCCAGCATTTT,CSVGEQPQHF,TRBJ1-5,TRBV29-1,once,.
TGTGCCACCAGCGCCGACAGGGGGACTGGAAACACCATATATTTT,CATSADRGTGNTIYF,TRBJ1-3,TRBV15,.,TRBD1
TGTGCCAGCAGCGAGCAGGGACAGGGAAATTCACCCCTCCACTTT,CASSEQGQGNSPLHF,TRBJ1-6,TRBV2,.,TRBD1
TGTGCCTGGAGCCAGGGGGTGAGGAACTATGGCTACACCTTC,CAWSQGVRNYGYTF,TRBJ1-2,TRBV30,.,TRBD1
TGTGCCTGGAGTGTAGCGTCGGCTGGCAATCAGCCCCAGCATTTT,CAWSVASAGNQPQHF,TRBJ1-5,TRBV30,once,.
TGCGCCAGCAGCCCCGACAGCTATGGCTACACCTTC,CASSPDSYGYTF,TRBJ1-2,TRBV5-1,.,.
TGTGCCAGCAGCTTAGTAGAGGACATAAGCTACGAGCAGTACTTC,CASSLVEDISYEQYF,TRBJ2-7,TRBV7-2,.,.
TGTGCCAGCAGCCCAGACAGGGGATCTGGAAACACCATATATTTT,CASSPDRGSGNTIYF,TRBJ1-3,TRBV7-9,.,TRBD1
TGCGCCAGCAGCTTGCAGGCAGTCTCCTACGAGCAGTACTTC,CASSLQAVSYEQYF,TRBJ2-7,TRBV5-1,.,.
TGTGCCTGGAGCACACGGGGGGGGTCCTACGAGCAGTACTTC,CAWSTRGGSYEQYF,TRBJ2-7,TRBV30,.,TRBD2
TGCGCCAGCAGCGCCGAAGGAGGGGTGAACTATGGCTACACCTTC,CASSAEGGVNYGYTF,TRBJ1-2,TRBV5-1,.,.
TGTGCCAGTTCCGGGACAGGGGGATGGATTAGCTCTGGAAACACCATATATTTT,CASSGTGGWISSGNTIYF,TRBJ1-3,TRBV19,.,TRBD1
TGCGCCAGCGTTGGACAGGGCCCCCAAGAGACCCAGTACTTC,CASVGQGPQETQYF,TRBJ2-5,TRBV5-1,.,TRBD1
TGTGCCAGCTCACCTTGGGACACCTCAGAGGGGACTGAAGCTTTCTTT,CASSPWDTSEGTEAFF,TRBJ1-1,TRBV18,.,.
TGTGCCAGCAGCCCCCCCCTAGCGGGGGGTACAGATACGCAGTATTTT,CASSPPLAGGTDTQYF,TRBJ2-3,TRBV7-8,.,TRBD2
TGTGCCAGCTCACCCCGGTCATCGTCTAGCGGGCCTGACTACGAGCAGTACTTC,CASSPRSSSSGPDYEQYF,TRBJ2-7,TRBV18,.,TRBD2
TGCGCCAGCAGCCACCTGGGACTAGCGGGAGATAGGGGCAAAAACATTCAGTACTTC,CASSHLGLAGDRGKNIQYF,TRBJ2-4,TRBV4-1,.,TRBD2
TGTGCCAGCAGTGGATTTACAGGGAGCCCCTACGAGCAGTACTTC,CASSGFTGSPYEQYF,TRBJ2-7,TRBV6-5,.,.
TGTGCCAGCAGCCAAGAGATGGACAGGGTTGGCCAGCCCCAGCATTTT,CASSQEMDRVGQPQHF,TRBJ1-5,TRBV4-2,.,TRBD1
TGTGCCAGCAGCCAGACAAGCGGTTTGAACAATGAGCAGTTCTTC,CASSQTSGLNNEQFF,TRBJ2-1,TRBV5-4,.,.
TGTGCCAGCAGCGAACATTGGGGCTCCCGGGACAGGGCCTACGAGCAGTACTTC,CASSEHWGSRDRAYEQYF,TRBJ2-7,TRBV14,.,TRBD1
TGTGCCAGTAGTATTCCAAGCGGGAACTACTACAATGAGCAGTTCTTC,CASSIPSGNYYNEQFF,TRBJ2-1,TRBV19,.,TRBD2
TGTGCCAGCAGCGTAGCTACAGGGCGGAACCCCGGAGAGCAGTTCTTC,CASSVATGRNPGEQFF,TRBJ2-1,TRBV9,few,.
TGTGCCAGTAGGGGCCCGGGCCTAGCAAATCAGCCCCAGCATTTT,CASRGPGLANQPQHF,TRBJ1-5,TRBV19,once,.
TGTGCCAGCAGTCCTTCAGGGTCTGGGGCCAACGTCCTGACTTTC,CASSPSGSGANVLTF,TRBJ2-6,TRBV27,.,.
TGTGCCAGCATTGAGGCCCCTAGGGGGAACACTGAAGCTTTCTTT,CASIEAPRGNTEAFF,TRBJ1-1,TRBV2,few,.
TGTGCCAGCAGCGTAGGTGGGACAGGGGGCTACGAGCAGTACTTC,CASSVGGTGGYEQYF,TRBJ2-7,TRBV9,.,TRBD1
TGCAGCGCCACGTGGGCCGGGACAGGGAGTGAAAAACTGTTTTTT,CSATWAGTGSEKLFF,TRBJ1-4,TRBV29-1,.,TRBD1
TGTGCCAGCAGCTTATTCGGGGTGGATAATTCACCCCTCCACTTT,CASSLFGVDNSPLHF,TRBJ1-6,TRBV7-2,.,.
TGTGCCAGCAGCGTAGGGTACAAAGAGCAGTTCTTC,CASSVGYKEQFF,TRBJ2-1,TRBV9,.,.
TGTGCTAGTGGTTTTCAGGGGCAGGATGGCTACACCTTC,CASGFQGQDGYTF,TRBJ1-2,TRBV12-5,.,.
TGTGCCAGCACGGACAGGGTATACAATGAGCAGTTCTTC,CASTDRVYNEQFF,TRBJ2-1,TRBV6-1,.,TRBD1
TGTGCCAGCAGCTCATCACTAGCGGGAGGAAACAATGAGCAGTTCTTC,CASSSSLAGGNNEQFF,TRBJ2-1,TRBV7-9,.,TRBD2
TGTGCCAGCACCTTCTCGGGCCGTATAGACAGGGACTATGGCTACACCTTC,CASTFSGRIDRDYGYTF,TRBJ1-2,TRBV7-2,.,TRBD1
TGTGCCAGCTCAGACACAGTCTCTGGAAACACCATATATTTT,CASSDTVSGNTIYF,TRBJ1-3,TRBV18,.,.
TGCGCCAGCAGTGAAATGAGGGGGAGCGAGCAGTACTTC,CASSEMRGSEQYF,TRBJ2-7,TRBV4-3,.,.
TGTGCCAGCAGAGATGAGGTTAGTCAGCCCCAGCATTTT,CASRDEVSQPQHF,TRBJ1-5,TRBV6-5,.,.
TGTGCCAGCAGAGCCGACAGGGTAAGAAGCGGCTACACCTTC,CASRADRVRSGYTF,TRBJ1-2,TRBV27,.,TRBD1
TGTGCCAGCAGAGTCGGGGGCGAGCAGTACTTC,CASRVGGEQYF,TRBJ2-7,TRBV6-5,.,.
TGTGCCAGCAGTTACGGAGGGGACTCCTACGAGCAGTACTTC,CASSYGGDSYEQYF,TRBJ2-7,TRBV6-5,.,.
TGTGCCAGCAGCTTAGGGGACTTGAAAGACCCCTGGGCCAACAATGAGCAGTTCTTC,CASSLGDLKDPWANNEQFF,TRBJ2-1,TRBV7-9,.,.
TGCAGCGTTGAAGTGGCGATTGGACAGGGGCAGTTCTTC,CSVEVAIGQGQFF,TRBJ2-1,TRBV29-1,.,TRBD1
TGTGCCAGCAGCTTGACAGCAATGACCTACGAGCAGTACTTC,CASSLTAMTYEQYF,TRBJ2-7,TRBV7-2,.,.
TGTGCCAGCAGTTCCCCAGGGTTGAGGGGACTCTTAGATGAGCAGTTCTTC,CASSSPGLRGLLDEQFF,TRBJ2-1,TRBV27,.,.
TGCGCCAGCAGCTTGGGGGAGACGGTTCTCGAGCAGTACTTC,CASSLGETVLEQYF,TRBJ2-7,TRBV5-1,.,.
TGTGCCTGGGGAAGAGGTACTGAGCAGTTCTTC,CAWGRGTEQFF,TRBJ2-1,TRBV30,few,.
TGTGCCAGCTCAACTGACAAGTATGGCTACACCTTC,CASSTDKYGYTF,TRBJ1-2,TRBV18,few,.
TGTGCCAGCAACCGGGGGGAGGGGTTAACAGATACGCAGTATTTT,CASNRGEGLTDTQYF,TRBJ2-3,TRBV2,.,TRBD2
TGTGCCAGCAGTTCCATGGGAGGGGGCACTGAAGCTTTCTTT,CASSSMGGGTEAFF,TRBJ1-1,TRBV6-5,.,.
TGTGCCAGCAGTTTATTCCTACAGGGAGGGGATCAGCCCCAGCATTTT,CASSLFLQGGDQPQHF,TRBJ1-5,TRBV28,once,.
TGTGCCAGCAGCTATGGACAGGGGGCTTCCTACGAGCAGTACTTC,CASSYGQGASYEQYF,TRBJ2-7,TRBV13,.,TRBD1
TGTGCCAGCAGCGTCGGGGCGGGGAATAGCAATCAGCCCCAGCATTTT,CASSVGAGNSNQPQHF,TRBJ1-5,TRBV7-9,.,.
TGTGCCAGCACTTTCCGACTAGCGGGGGACAATGAGCAGTTCTTC,CASTFRLAGDNEQFF,TRBJ2-1,TRBV6-4,.,TRBD2
TGTGCCACCAGCCCGACCCGGGGATCGGAGACCCAGTACTTC,CATSPTRGSETQYF,TRBJ2-5,TRBV15,.,.